This record covers a single T cell receptor (beta chain). These data are taken from a study of T cells in Graves' hyperthyroidism and ophthalmopathy. This CDR3 has 16 residues. V lost 5 bases, J lost 0 bases, and 13 bases lay in between. CDR1 MNHNS and CDR2 SASEGT come from the germline V gene. Researchers amplified the TCR beta CDR3 regions from RNA transcripts. A first-round RT-PCR of the TCR CDR3 used the HTBI primer set. TCRdb reprocessed the multiplex PCR reads with MiXCR, giving one entry per CDR3 protein. Of about 610,000 distinct CDR3 sequences listed, about 14% are singletons. This receptor was identified in a woman aged 40 to 49 with Graves' ophthalmopathy. Source material: blood. The rearrangement joins TRBV6-1 to TRBJ1-4, with unresolved D. The CDR3 sequence: CASSPERYATNEKLFF. CDR3 bases: TGTGCCAGCAGTCCCGAGCGGTATGCAACTAATGAAAAACTGTTTTTT.